This T cell receptor (beta chain) was obtained from a study of T cell responses to AZD1222 COVID-19 vaccine. Germline CDR1 and CDR2: SGHNT and YENEEA. The V and J ends lost 3 bases and 7 bases respectively, with 13 bases between them. This CDR3 has 15 residues. Measured with immunoSEQ multiplex PCR; TCRdb has only the in-frame clones, and not every one. The sample yields around 150,000 clones, approximately 95% seen once. The chain is built from TRBV11-3 and TRBJ1-6; D is possibly TRBD1 (5 bases). This receptor was identified in an adult who received the AZD1222 COVID-19 vaccine. The sequences come from peripheral blood, collected 28 days after the second AZD1222 dose. CDR3 region: CASSFWGRSNSPLHF. For the CDR3, the DNA is TGTGCCAGCAGCTTTTGGGGCAGGAGCAATTCACCCCTCCACTTT.